This TCR beta chain emerged from a study of shared clonotypes between healthy human individuals. Turning to the study itself: Each donor's CD8 memory used one plate, CD8 naive two, each CD4 subset three.

A deep-level run was used for the assay. Profiling relied on immunoSEQ multiplex PCR, and the TCRdb table lists in-frame clones only, not all of them. Of approximately 940,000 clones listed, around three quarters are singletons. This CDR3 comprises 13 residues. V trimming: 3 bases; J trimming: 11 bases; junction bases outside the gene matches: 4. From germline, CDR1 is SGHRS and CDR2 YFSETQ. Participating donors were healthy, HIV-negative adults free of recent acute infections or vaccinations. The specimen was memory CD4+ T cells sorted from blood. Described subset: CD45RA-negative fraction. The origin of this receptor is a man between 18 and 35 years old in good health. The V gene is TRBV5-1, the J gene TRBJ1-4, with 10 bases identical to TRBD1. The CDR3 is CASSSEGQGKLFF. CDR3 bases: TGCGCCAGCAGCTCTGAGGGACAGGGGAAACTGTTTTTT. Complete variable domain (other parts from reference TRBV5-1 and TRBJ1-4): KAGVTQTPRYLIKTRGQQVTLSCSPISGHRSVSWYQQTPGQGLQFLFEYFSETQRNKGNFPGRFSGRQFSNSRSEMNVSTLELGDSALYLCASSSEGQGKLFFGSGTQLSVL.